The rows below give T cell receptor beta chains drawn from one sample of a study of T cells in localized non-small cell lung cancer. Clones were read by immunoSEQ multiplex PCR, and TCRdb kept only the in-frame ones, dropping some. The sample contains tens of thousands of clones, roughly 84% of which appear only once. The sample here was PBMCs, taken before any cancer treatment. Receptors originate from a woman aged 35 to 69 with stage II squamous cell lung carcinoma. CDR3s include the opening cysteine and the closing phenylalanine or tryptophan. A D gene is named only where the DNA matches it firmly. The size of a clone is reported for some rows only, either as once, few or many, or as a class for expanded clones.

v_gene	j_gene	d_gene	abundance	CDR3aa	CDR3nt
TRBV5-5	TRBJ1-1	-	once	CASSRTGNTEAFF	TGTGCCAGCAGCCGTACAGGGAATACTGAAGCTTTCTTT
TRBV7-9	TRBJ2-7	-	few	CASSPRGPYEQYF	TGTGCCAGCAGCCCGAGGGGCCCCTACGAGCAGTACTTC
TRBV7-9	TRBJ2-1	TRBD1	-	CASSRGQANEQFF	TGTGCCAGCAGCCGCGGACAGGCCAATGAGCAGTTCTTC
TRBV25-1	TRBJ2-1	-	-	CASSDAGTPSSYNEQFF	TGTGCCAGCAGTGATGCCGGGACACCTAGCTCCTACAATGAGCAGTTCTTC
TRBV9	TRBJ2-3	-	few	CASSLVAGASTDTQYF	TGTGCCAGCAGCCTAGTTGCGGGGGCAAGCACAGATACGCAGTATTTT
TRBV15	TRBJ2-7	-	-	CATSSAGSYEQYF	TGTGCCACCAGCTCTGCAGGGAGCTACGAGCAGTACTTC
TRBV19	TRBJ1-2	TRBD1	-	CASSGGQGASYGYTF	TGTGCCAGTAGTGGTGGACAGGGGGCATCCTATGGCTACACCTTC
TRBV6-1	TRBJ2-5	-	once	CASSAGRGRRETQYF	TGTGCCAGCAGCGCGGGGAGGGGGCGCCGAGAGACCCAGTACTTC
TRBV6-5	TRBJ1-5	-	-	CASSYLGENQPQHF	TGTGCCAGCAGTTACCTCGGGGAAAATCAGCCCCAGCATTTT
TRBV5-1	TRBJ1-2	-	-	CASSLGEQVSNYGYTF	TGCGCCAGCAGTTTGGGCGAACAGGTTAGTAACTATGGCTACACCTTC
TRBV23-1	TRBJ2-1	TRBD2	once	CASSLRTSGYNEQFF	TGCGCCAGCAGTCTCCGGACTAGCGGCTACAATGAGCAGTTCTTC
TRBV27	TRBJ2-1	TRBD1	-	CASSLRPGTVSYNEQFF	TGTGCCAGCAGTTTAAGGCCCGGGACAGTTTCCTACAATGAGCAGTTCTTC
TRBV11-2	TRBJ2-5	TRBD2	-	CASSPGLAGGETQYF	TGTGCCAGCAGCCCCGGACTAGCGGGAGGAGAGACCCAGTACTTC
TRBV11-2	TRBJ2-5	-	-	CASSRPGLETQYF	TGTGCCAGCAGCCGGCCAGGTTTGGAGACCCAGTACTTC
TRBV6-1	TRBJ2-5	TRBD1	-	CASSEGTGKETQYF	TGTGCCAGCAGTGAGGGGACAGGTAAAGAGACCCAGTACTTC
TRBV2	TRBJ1-2	TRBD1	-	CASRPYFRGEDGYTF	TGTGCCAGCAGGCCCTACTTCAGGGGGGAAGATGGCTACACCTTC
TRBV6-6	TRBJ1-2	TRBD1	-	CASSGGTDLSLDTF	TGTGCCAGCAGTGGCGGGACAGACCTCAGCCTAGACACCTTC
TRBV5-1	TRBJ2-1	-	once	CASSSPGEQFF	TGCGCCAGCAGCTCCCCAGGGGAGCAGTTCTTC
TRBV10-3	TRBJ2-5	-	-	CAISETGETQYF	TGTGCCATCAGTGAAACTGGGGAGACCCAGTACTTC
TRBV5-1	TRBJ1-1	-	-	CASSLAGANTEAFF	TGCGCCAGCAGCTTGGCCGGAGCGAACACTGAAGCTTTCTTT
TRBV7-2	TRBJ1-1	-	-	CASTLLTGNTEAFF	TGTGCCAGCACCCTTCTGACAGGGAACACTGAAGCTTTCTTT
TRBV10-2	TRBJ2-7	TRBD1	once	CASSESTLWDRGAYEQYF	TGCGCCAGCAGTGAGTCGACTCTGTGGGACAGGGGTGCCTACGAGCAGTACTTC
TRBV28	TRBJ1-1	-	-	CASPGRGEAFF	TGTGCCAGCCCTGGACGGGGTGAAGCTTTCTTT
TRBV7-2	TRBJ2-7	TRBD2	-	CASSRGSGGNEQYF	TGTGCCAGCTCGCGAGGGTCCGGGGGGAACGAGCAGTACTTC
TRBV6-5	TRBJ2-1	TRBD2	-	CASSYGSGRGAVGQFF	TGTGCCAGCAGTTACGGGAGCGGGAGGGGCGCGGTCGGGCAGTTCTTC